One sample yielded the 23 T cell receptor beta chains listed below, sequenced in a study of blood T cell repertoires in COVID-19. The table came from immunoSEQ multiplex PCR; TCRdb's copy has only in-frame clones and leaves some out. The sample yields some 380,000 clones, about four fifths seen once. The sequenced material came from peripheral blood. All receptors come from a human donor with acute or convalescent COVID-19. The donor label of this sample is uncertain.

This rearrangement joins TRBV5-4 to TRBJ1-4, with 11 bases lining up with TRBD1. The length of the CDR3 is 15 residues. Per germline, CDR1 SGHNT and CDR2 YYREEE (reference sequence). J was trimmed by 8 bases and V by 4 bases; bases with no gene match: 7. The CDR3 here is CASSVSDRGREKLFF. The CDR3 coding sequence is TGTGCCAGCAGCGTCTCGGACAGGGGGCGGGAAAAACTGTTTTTT.

The chain is built from TRBV25-1 and TRBJ1-2, with D unresolved. Germline V gene data show CDR1 as MGHDK and CDR2 as SYGVNS. This CDR3 has 14 residues. V lost 4 bases to trimming and J lost 8 bases, with 17 bases between them. CDR3 DNA sequence: TGTGCCAGCAGTGTAGGGCCCGGGGAGTTCGGCTACACCTTC. Its protein is CASSVGPGEFGYTF.

V usage is TRBV6-5 and J usage is TRBJ1-2; tentatively, D is TRBD1 (5 bases). This CDR3 is 13 amino acids long. Between the trimmed V and J ends, which lost 7 bases and 2 bases, there was a span of 11 bases. The V gene's germline CDR1 is MNHEY and CDR2 SVGAGI. CDR3 bases: TGTGCCAGCACCTCGGGGGGAAACTATGGCTACACCTTC. Translation: CASTSGGNYGYTF.

The V gene is TRBV27, the J gene TRBJ1-5, with D unresolved. The germline V gene has CDR1 MNHEY and CDR2 SMNVEV (reference sequence). The CDR3 extends over 15 amino acids. V dropped 0 bases and J dropped 0 bases, with 6 bases sitting between them. In nucleotides, the CDR3 is TGTGCCAGCAGTTTATCGAGGGCTAGCAATCAGCCCCAGCATTTT. Its protein product is CASSLSRASNQPQHF.

The rearrangement links TRBV19 to TRBJ1-4; 9 bases are shared with TRBD1. The CDR3 is 14 residues long. V lost 6 bases to trimming and J lost 6 bases; unmatched junction nucleotides: 5. From germline, CDR1 is LNHDA and CDR2 SQIVND (reference sequence). In DNA form, the CDR3 reads TGTGCCAGTAGGAACAGGGGGCGCGATGAAAAACTGTTTTTT. Translating it yields CASRNRGRDEKLFF.

This clone showed up many times. The V and J genes are TRBV4-1 and TRBJ2-7; D remains unclear. Germline lookup yields CDR1 MGHRA and CDR2 YSYEKL. CDR3 length: 12 residues. V was pared by 1 base and J by 6 bases, with 7 bases between. CDR3 nucleotides: TGCGCCAGCAGCCAAGTCAACAGCGAGCAGTACTTC. Amino acids: CASSQVNSEQYF.

The chain carries TRBV11-2 and TRBJ2-2; possible D gene TRBD2, 5 bases. V lost 1 base and J lost 1, with 7 bases in between. Germline CDR1 reads SGHAT; CDR2 reads FQNNGV. The CDR3 contains 15 residues. CDR3 in amino acids: CASSLVAGNTGELFF. CDR3 DNA sequence: TGTGCCAGCAGCTTAGTCGCGGGGAACACCGGGGAGCTGTTTTTT.

The chain is built from TRBV5-4 and TRBJ1-3; 9 bases match TRBD1. Germline V lookup: CDR1 SGHNT, CDR2 YYREEE (reference sequence). This CDR3 spans 14 amino acids. Unmatched junction bases numbered 4, after V lost 5 bases and J lost 4 bases. The CDR3 loop is CASSRDRAGNTIYF. The CDR3 bases are TGTGCCAGCAGTCGGGACAGGGCGGGAAACACCATATATTTT.

The genes are TRBV5-1 and TRBJ1-1; 9 bases are a match to TRBD1. Germline loops: CDR1 SGHRS, CDR2 YFSETQ. V lost 4 bases to trimming and J lost 3 bases; unmatched junction nucleotides: 7. CDR3 length: 15 residues. The chain's CDR3 is CASSIRGQGDTEAFF. The DNA of the CDR3 is TGCGCCAGCAGCATAAGGGGACAGGGCGACACTGAAGCTTTCTTT.

The chain carries TRBV6-2 or TRBV6-3 and TRBJ2-2; D might be TRBD2 (6 bases). Trimming took off 5 bases at V and 5 bases at J, with 15 bases between the two ends. The CDR3 is made up of 15 amino acids. The germline V gene has CDR1 MNHEY and CDR2 SVGEGT. CDR3 in DNA: TGTGCCAGCAGTCCCCCGGGAGTATTAACCGGGGAGCTGTTTTTT. Its translation: CASSPPGVLTGELFF.

V and J are TRBV5-1 and TRBJ2-5; D is undetermined. V dropped 3 bases and J dropped 2 bases, with 2 bases sitting between them. The CDR3 totals 11 residues. CDR1 is SGHRS, CDR2 YFSETQ, per germline. The CDR3 DNA sequence: TGCGCCAGCAGCTCGCAAGAGACCCAGTACTTC. This encodes CASSSQETQYF.

J is TRBJ2-1 and V is TRBV27; a possible D gene is TRBD1 (5 bases). Germline assignment: CDR1 MNHEY and CDR2 SMNVEV (reference sequence). Between the trimmed V and J ends, which lost 3 bases and 7 bases, there was a span of 10 bases. The CDR3 extends over 13 amino acids. CDR3 sequence: CASSFGRENEQFF. For the CDR3, the DNA is TGTGCCAGCAGTTTCGGCAGGGAAAATGAGCAGTTCTTC.

This clone was found once. This sequence joins TRBV7-9 and TRBJ1-3, with D tentatively TRBD1 (6 bases). The CDR3 sequence is 16 residues long. CDR1 is SEHNR, CDR2 FQNEAQ, per germline (reference sequence). V was shortened by 7 bases and J by 4 bases, with 20 bases between the two germline ends. Written as DNA, the CDR3 is TGTGCCAGCACCAACGCACAGGGATCGAGAGGAAACACCATATATTTT. It codes for CASTNAQGSRGNTIYF.

The chain uses TRBV30 and TRBJ2-5, with 10 bases that match TRBD1. V shed 3 bases, J shed 3 bases, and the junction held 7 bases outside the gene matches. This CDR3 has 15 amino acids. Germline V lookup: CDR1 GTSNPN, CDR2 SVGIG (reference sequence). DNA of the CDR3: TGTGCCTGGAGCTTCGACAGGGGGCTAGAAGAGACCCAGTACTTC. Residues: CAWSFDRGLEETQYF.

The count of this clone is one. CDR3 DNA: TGTGCCAGCAGTGAAGCGCTTCCGGTCGGCGGTGAAAAACTGTTTTTT. As protein: CASSEALPVGGEKLFF. V is TRBV2 and J is TRBJ1-4; D gene uncertain. The V gene's germline CDR1 is SNHLY and CDR2 FYNNEI. CDR3 length: 16 residues. Trimming removed 0 bases at V and 7 bases at J, with 15 bases between.

This rearrangement joins TRBV10-1 to TRBJ1-6, with TRBD1 as a possible D gene (5 bases). This CDR3 comprises 13 residues. Germline-derived CDR1 and CDR2 are WNHNN and SYGVQD (reference sequence). V lost 6 bases and J lost 7, with 10 bases in between. The CDR3 here is CASRTSGNSPLHF. The DNA for the CDR3 is TGCGCCAGCAGGACATCAGGGAATTCACCCCTCCACTTT.

The V gene is TRBV30, the J gene TRBJ1-2; possibly TRBD1 for D (6 bases). The CDR3 has 14 amino acids. V dropped 2 bases and J dropped 8 bases, with 18 bases sitting between them. CDR1 and CDR2 from the germline V gene are GTSNPN and SVGIG (reference sequence). CDR3 loop: CAWSINAGAQGYTF. The CDR3, as DNA: TGTGCCTGGAGTATCAACGCGGGGGCGCAGGGCTACACCTTC.

This clone was found a few times. V usage is TRBV5-1 and J usage is TRBJ1-2, with 7 nucleotides matching TRBD1. This CDR3 has 15 amino acids. CDR1 is SGHRS and CDR2 is YFSETQ in the germline V gene. With 4 bases clipped from V and 4 bases from J, the junction kept 10 bases outside the gene matches. The CDR3 coding sequence is TGCGCCAGCAGCCCGGAGACAGGGAAACTCTATGGCTACACCTTC. Translation: CASSPETGKLYGYTF. Full variable domain (outside the CDR3, taken from reference TRBV5-1 and TRBJ1-2): KAGVTQTPRYLIKTRGQQVTLSCSPISGHRSVSWYQQTPGQGLQFLFEYFSETQRNKGNFPGRFSGRQFSNSRSEMNVSTLELGDSALYLCASSPETGKLYGYTFGSGTRLTVV.

This clone was seen only a few times. This rearrangement joins TRBV19 to TRBJ1-4; D might be TRBD1 (5 bases). CDR1 is LNHDA, CDR2 SQIVND, per germline (reference sequence). The ends were cut back, 9 bases at V and 2 bases at J, with 25 bases in the middle. This CDR3 spans 18 amino acids. The CDR3 loop reads CASSLGVAGSSTNEKLFF. CDR3 nucleotide sequence: TGTGCCAGCAGCCTAGGGGTTGCAGGCTCATCGACTAATGAAAAACTGTTTTTT.

V usage is TRBV10-2 and J usage is TRBJ2-1; D unclear. From germline, CDR1 is WSHSY and CDR2 SAAADI. Deletions cut 0 bases from V and 9 bases from J, with 3 bases between. The CDR3 is 11 residues long. The CDR3 DNA is TGCGCCAGCAGTGAGTCGGCTGAGCAGTTCTTC. This encodes CASSESAEQFF.

J is TRBJ2-7 and V is TRBV5-4; TRBD1 matches at 10 bases. V lost 3 bases to trimming and J lost 2 bases; unmatched junction nucleotides: 5. Per germline, CDR1 SGHNT and CDR2 YYREEE (reference sequence). The length of the CDR3 is 15 residues. CDR3: CASSSAGTGAYEQYF. The DNA for the CDR3 is TGTGCCAGCAGCTCCGCCGGGACAGGGGCCTACGAGCAGTACTTC.

This sequence joins TRBV18 and TRBJ1-1, with 8 bases lining up with TRBD1. CDR1 is KGHSH and CDR2 is LQKENI in the germline V gene. Losses at the gene ends were 3 bases for V and 2 bases for J; bases not matched to a gene: 5. The CDR3 runs 15 residues. The CDR3 DNA is TGTGCCAGCTCACCCCAACCAGGGGGCAACACTGAAGCTTTCTTT. Protein sequence: CASSPQPGGNTEAFF.

This clone came up once. CDR3 coding DNA: TGTGCCAGCAGCCCACAGGGAAATGGGCCCCAGCATTTT. It yields the protein CASSPQGNGPQHF. The chain links TRBV12-3 or TRBV12-4 to TRBJ1-5; possible D gene TRBD1, 6 bases. Trimming took off 6 bases at V and 9 bases at J, with 15 bases between the two ends. This CDR3 has 13 residues.